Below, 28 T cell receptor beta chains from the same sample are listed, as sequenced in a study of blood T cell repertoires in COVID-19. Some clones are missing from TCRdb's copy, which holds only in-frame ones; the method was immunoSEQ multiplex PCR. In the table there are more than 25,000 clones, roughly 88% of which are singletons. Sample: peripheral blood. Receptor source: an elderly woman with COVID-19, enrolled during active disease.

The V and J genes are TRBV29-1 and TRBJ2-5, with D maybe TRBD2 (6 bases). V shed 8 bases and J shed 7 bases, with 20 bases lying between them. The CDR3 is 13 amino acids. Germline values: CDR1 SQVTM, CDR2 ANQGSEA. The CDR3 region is CSSFGGTSGTQYF. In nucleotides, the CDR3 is TGCAGCTCTTTCGGGGGAACCTCGGGGACCCAGTACTTC. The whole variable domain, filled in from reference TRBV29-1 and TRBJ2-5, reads SAVISQKPSRDICQRGTSLTIQCQVDSQVTMMFWYRQQPGQSLTLIATANQGSEATYESGFVIDKFPISRPNLTFSTLTVSNMSPEDSSIYLCSSFGGTSGTQYFGPGTRLLVL.

The CDR3 is CASSTGQGLYTEAFF. CDR3 DNA: TGTGCCAGCAGTACCGGACAGGGACTGTACACTGAAGCTTTCTTT. The chain couples TRBV6-6 to TRBJ1-1; 8 bases are a match to TRBD1. The germline V gene encodes CDR1 MNHNY and CDR2 SVGAGI (reference sequence). The CDR3 is 15 residues long. V lost 5 bases to trimming and J lost 3 bases; unmatched junction nucleotides: 8.

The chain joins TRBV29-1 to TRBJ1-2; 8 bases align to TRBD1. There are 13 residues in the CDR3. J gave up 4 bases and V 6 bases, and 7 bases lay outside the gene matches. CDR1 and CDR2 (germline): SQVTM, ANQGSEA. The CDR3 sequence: CSVQRQGTYGYTF. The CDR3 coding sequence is TGCAGCGTGCAAAGACAGGGGACCTATGGCTACACCTTC.

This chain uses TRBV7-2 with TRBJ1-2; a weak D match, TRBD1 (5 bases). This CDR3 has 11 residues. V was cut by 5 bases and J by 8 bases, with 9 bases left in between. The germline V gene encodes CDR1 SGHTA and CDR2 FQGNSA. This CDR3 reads CASSPGRGYTF. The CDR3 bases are TGTGCCAGCAGCCCAGGGAGGGGCTACACCTTC. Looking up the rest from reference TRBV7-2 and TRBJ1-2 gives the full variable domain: GAGVSQSPSNKVTEKGKDVELRCDPISGHTALYWYRQSLGQGLEFLIYFQGNSAPDKSGLPSDRFSAERTGGSVSTLTIQRTQQEDSAVYLCASSPGRGYTFGSGTRLTVV.

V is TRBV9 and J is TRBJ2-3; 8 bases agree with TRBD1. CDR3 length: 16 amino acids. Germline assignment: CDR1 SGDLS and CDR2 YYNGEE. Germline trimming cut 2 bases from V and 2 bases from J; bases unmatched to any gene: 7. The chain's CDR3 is CASSVTPGQATDTQYF. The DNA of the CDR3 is TGTGCCAGCAGCGTCACCCCGGGACAGGCCACAGATACGCAGTATTTT.

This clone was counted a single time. DNA for the CDR3: TGTGCCAGCACCGAGTTGAGCTCTGGAAACACCATATATTTT. Translation gives CASTELSSGNTIYF. This sequence joins TRBV7-9 and TRBJ1-3; no clear D gene. The length of the CDR3 is 14 residues. Germline values: CDR1 SEHNR, CDR2 FQNEAQ (reference sequence). Deletions cut 7 bases from V and 0 bases from J, with 10 bases between.

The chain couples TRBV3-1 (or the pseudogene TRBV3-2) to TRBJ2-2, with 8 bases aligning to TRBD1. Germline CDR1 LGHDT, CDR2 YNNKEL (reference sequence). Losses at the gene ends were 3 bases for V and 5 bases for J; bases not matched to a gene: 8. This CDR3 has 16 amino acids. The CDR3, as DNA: TGTGCCAGCAGCCACCGTGACAGGGGCGGAACCGGGGAGCTGTTTTTT. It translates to CASSHRDRGGTGELFF.

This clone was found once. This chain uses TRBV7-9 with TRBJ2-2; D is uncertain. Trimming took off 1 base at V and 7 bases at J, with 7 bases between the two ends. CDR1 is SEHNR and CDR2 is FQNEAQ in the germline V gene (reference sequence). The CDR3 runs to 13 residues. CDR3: CASSLGPRGELFF. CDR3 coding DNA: TGTGCCAGCAGCTTAGGGCCTCGCGGGGAGCTGTTTTTT.

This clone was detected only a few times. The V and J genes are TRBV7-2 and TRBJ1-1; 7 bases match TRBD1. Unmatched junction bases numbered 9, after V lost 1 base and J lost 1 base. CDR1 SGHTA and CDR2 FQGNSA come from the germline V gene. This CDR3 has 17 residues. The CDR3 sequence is CASSLGGTERRNTEAFF. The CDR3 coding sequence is TGTGCCAGCAGCTTAGGGGGGACAGAAAGGAGGAACACTGAAGCTTTCTTT.

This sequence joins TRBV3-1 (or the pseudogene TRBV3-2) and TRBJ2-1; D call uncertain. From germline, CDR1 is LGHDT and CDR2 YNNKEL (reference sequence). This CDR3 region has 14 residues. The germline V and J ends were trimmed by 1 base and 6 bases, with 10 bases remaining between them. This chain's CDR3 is CASSQVLSVNEQFF. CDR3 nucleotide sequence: TGTGCCAGCAGCCAAGTACTCTCGGTCAATGAGCAGTTCTTC.

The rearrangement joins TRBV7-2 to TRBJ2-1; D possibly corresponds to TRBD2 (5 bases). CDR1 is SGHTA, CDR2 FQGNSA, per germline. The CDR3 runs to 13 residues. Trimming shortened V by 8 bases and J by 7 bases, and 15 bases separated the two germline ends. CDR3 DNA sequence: TGTGCCAGCTGCCGAGGCGGGTTAAATGAGCAGTTCTTC. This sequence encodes CASCRGGLNEQFF.

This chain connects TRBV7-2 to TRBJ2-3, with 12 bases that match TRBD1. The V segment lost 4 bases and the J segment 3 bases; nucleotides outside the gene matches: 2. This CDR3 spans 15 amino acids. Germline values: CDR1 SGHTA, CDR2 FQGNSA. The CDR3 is CASSSGQGATDTQYF. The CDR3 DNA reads TGTGCCAGCAGCTCGGGACAGGGGGCAACAGATACGCAGTATTTT.

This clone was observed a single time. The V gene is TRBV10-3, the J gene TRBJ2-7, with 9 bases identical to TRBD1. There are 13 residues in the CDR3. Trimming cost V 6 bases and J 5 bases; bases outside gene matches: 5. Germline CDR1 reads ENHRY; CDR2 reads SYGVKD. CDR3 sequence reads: CAIRDRGLDEQYF. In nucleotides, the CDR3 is TGTGCCATCAGGGACAGGGGCTTAGACGAGCAGTACTTC.

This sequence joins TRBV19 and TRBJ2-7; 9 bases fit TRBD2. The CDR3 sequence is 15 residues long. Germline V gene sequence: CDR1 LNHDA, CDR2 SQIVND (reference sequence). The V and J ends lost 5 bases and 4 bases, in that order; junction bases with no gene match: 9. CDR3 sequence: CASSWGVGLAYEQYF. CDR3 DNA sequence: TGTGCCAGTAGTTGGGGAGTAGGACTAGCGTACGAGCAGTACTTC.

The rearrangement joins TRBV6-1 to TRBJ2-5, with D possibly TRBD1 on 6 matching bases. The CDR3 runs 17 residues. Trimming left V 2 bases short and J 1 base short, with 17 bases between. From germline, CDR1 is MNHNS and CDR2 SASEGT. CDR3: CASSEQGLWTVQETQYF. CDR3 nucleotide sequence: TGTGCCAGCAGTGAACAAGGATTGTGGACAGTCCAAGAGACCCAGTACTTC.

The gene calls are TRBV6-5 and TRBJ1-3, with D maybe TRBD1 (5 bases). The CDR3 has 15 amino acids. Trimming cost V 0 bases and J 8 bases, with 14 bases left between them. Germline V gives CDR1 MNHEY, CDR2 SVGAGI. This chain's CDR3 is CASSYSDRGGDTIYF. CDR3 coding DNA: TGTGCCAGCAGTTACTCGGATAGGGGCGGGGACACCATATATTTT.

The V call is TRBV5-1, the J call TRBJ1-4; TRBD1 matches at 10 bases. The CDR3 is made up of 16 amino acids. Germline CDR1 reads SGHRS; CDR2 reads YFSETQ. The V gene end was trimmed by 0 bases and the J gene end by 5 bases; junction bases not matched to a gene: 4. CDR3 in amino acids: CASSLGQGALNEKLFF. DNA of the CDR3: TGCGCCAGCAGCTTGGGACAGGGGGCACTAAATGAAAAACTGTTTTTT.

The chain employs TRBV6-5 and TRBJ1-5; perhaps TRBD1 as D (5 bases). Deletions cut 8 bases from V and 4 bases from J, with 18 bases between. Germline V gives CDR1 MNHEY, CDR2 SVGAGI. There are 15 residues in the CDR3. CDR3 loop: CASRPAGLLNQPQHF. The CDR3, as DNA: TGTGCCAGCCGCCCCGCGGGACTACTGAATCAGCCCCAGCATTTT.

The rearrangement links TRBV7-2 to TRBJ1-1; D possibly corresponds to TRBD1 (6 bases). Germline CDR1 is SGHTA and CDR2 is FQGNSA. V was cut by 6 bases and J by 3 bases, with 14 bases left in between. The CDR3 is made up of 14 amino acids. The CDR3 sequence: CASSRDRTYTEAFF. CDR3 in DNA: TGTGCCAGCAGTCGAGACAGGACCTACACTGAAGCTTTCTTT.

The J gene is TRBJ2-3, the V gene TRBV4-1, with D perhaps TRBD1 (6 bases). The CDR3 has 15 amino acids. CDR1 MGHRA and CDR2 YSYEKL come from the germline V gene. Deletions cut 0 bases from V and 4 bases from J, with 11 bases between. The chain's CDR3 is CASSQDWGQADTQYF. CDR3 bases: TGCGCCAGCAGCCAAGACTGGGGGCAGGCAGATACGCAGTATTTT.

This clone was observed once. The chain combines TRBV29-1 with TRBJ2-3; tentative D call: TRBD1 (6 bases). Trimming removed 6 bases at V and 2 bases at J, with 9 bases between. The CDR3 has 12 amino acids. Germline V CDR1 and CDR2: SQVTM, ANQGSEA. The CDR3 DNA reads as TGCAGCGTAATGGGACACACAGATACGCAGTATTTT. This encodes CSVMGHTDTQYF.

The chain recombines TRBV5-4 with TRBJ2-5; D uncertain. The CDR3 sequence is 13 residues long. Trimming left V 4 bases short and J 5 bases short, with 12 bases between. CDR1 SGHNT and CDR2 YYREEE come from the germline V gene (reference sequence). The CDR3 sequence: CASSGVGEETQYF. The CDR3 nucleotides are TGTGCCAGCAGCGGTGTCGGAGAGGAGACCCAGTACTTC.

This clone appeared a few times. In DNA form, the CDR3 reads TGTGCCACCAGTGATTTAGATGGGAGGAGGTACGAGCAGTACTTC. It is translated as CATSDLDGRRYEQYF. This chain connects TRBV24-1 to TRBJ2-7, with a tentative D call TRBD2 (6 bases). From germline, CDR1 is KGHDR and CDR2 SFDVKD. CDR3 length equals 15 residues. Trimming cost V 1 base and J 4 bases, with 13 bases left between them.

CDR3 region: CASSTQETSGGTNIQYF. CDR3 coding DNA: TGTGCCAGCAGTACGCAAGAGACTAGCGGGGGGACAAACATTCAGTACTTC. The rearrangement uses TRBV6-2 or TRBV6-3 and TRBJ2-4, with 13 bases fitting TRBD2. This CDR3 contains 17 residues. Germline V gene data show CDR1 as MNHEY and CDR2 as SVGEGT. J was trimmed by 6 bases and V by 5 bases; bases with no gene match: 10.

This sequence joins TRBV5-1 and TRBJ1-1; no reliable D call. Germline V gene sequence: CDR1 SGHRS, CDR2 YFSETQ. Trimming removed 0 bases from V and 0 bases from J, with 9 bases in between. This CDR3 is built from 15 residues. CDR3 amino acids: CASSLVQSLNTEAFF. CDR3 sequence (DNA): TGCGCCAGCAGCTTGGTGCAGTCTCTGAACACTGAAGCTTTCTTT. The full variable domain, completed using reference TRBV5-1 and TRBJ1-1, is KAGVTQTPRYLIKTRGQQVTLSCSPISGHRSVSWYQQTPGQGLQFLFEYFSETQRNKGNFPGRFSGRQFSNSRSEMNVSTLELGDSALYLCASSLVQSLNTEAFFGQGTRLTVV.

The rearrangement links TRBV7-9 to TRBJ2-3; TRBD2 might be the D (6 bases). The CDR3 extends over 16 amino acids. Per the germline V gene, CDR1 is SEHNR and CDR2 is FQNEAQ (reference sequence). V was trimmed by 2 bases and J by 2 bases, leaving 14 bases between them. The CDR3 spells CASSLNSGGPTDTQYF. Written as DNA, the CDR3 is TGTGCCAGCAGCTTAAATAGCGGAGGACCCACAGATACGCAGTATTTT.

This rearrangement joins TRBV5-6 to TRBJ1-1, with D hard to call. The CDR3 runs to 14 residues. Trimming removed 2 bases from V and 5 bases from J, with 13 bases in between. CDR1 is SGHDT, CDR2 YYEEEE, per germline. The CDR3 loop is CASSLGNSKTEAFF. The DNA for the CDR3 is TGTGCCAGCAGCTTAGGTAACAGTAAGACTGAAGCTTTCTTT.

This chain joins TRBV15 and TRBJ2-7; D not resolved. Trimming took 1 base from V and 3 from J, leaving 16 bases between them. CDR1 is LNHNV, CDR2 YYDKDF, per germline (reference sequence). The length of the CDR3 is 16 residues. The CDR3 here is CATSRVFAATNYEQYF. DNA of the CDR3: TGTGCCACCAGCAGAGTATTCGCCGCGACAAACTACGAGCAGTACTTC.